This TCR beta chain was recovered during a study of blood T cell repertoires in COVID-19. Measured with immunoSEQ multiplex PCR; TCRdb has only the in-frame clones, and not every one. Found here are 300,000 to 350,000 clones, about nine tenths of them singletons; the top ten hold roughly 2.3%. The CDR3 totals 17 residues. Germline assignment: CDR1 WSHSY and CDR2 SAAADI. The J segment lost 7 bases and the V segment lost 2 bases, leaving 17 bases of the junction unmatched. The V call is TRBV10-2, the J call TRBJ2-7, with 7 bases fitting TRBD2. The sequenced material came from peripheral blood. The TCR comes from a man between 18 and 29 years old with active or convalescent COVID-19. CDR3 coding DNA: TGCGCCAGCAGTGAGGGGCGGGGGATCCCGGAGGTTTGGGAGCAGTACTTC. Amino acids: CASSEGRGIPEVWEQYF.